The 23 T cell receptor beta chains listed next were all sequenced from one sample in a study of T cells in narcolepsy. Profiled with immunoSEQ multiplex PCR; TCRdb holds only in-frame clones, not every one. Of over 25,000 clones in the sample, about nine tenths were seen once. The sample consisted of CD45RA- memory CD4+ T cells from PBMCs. The receptor source for this set is a human donor with narcolepsy.

The chain links TRBV5-1 to TRBJ2-2, with 12 positions matching TRBD2. The trim removed 3 bases at V and 1 base at J, leaving 1 base unmatched. CDR3 length: 16 residues. Germline assignment: CDR1 SGHRS and CDR2 YFSETQ. The CDR3 nucleotides read TGCGCCAGCAGCTGGGGACTAGCGGGGAACACCGGGGAGCTGTTTTTT. This gives the protein CASSWGLAGNTGELFF. Based on the CDR3 plus reference TRBV5-1 and TRBJ2-2, the full variable domain is KAGVTQTPRYLIKTRGQQVTLSCSPISGHRSVSWYQQTPGQGLQFLFEYFSETQRNKGNFPGRFSGRQFSNSRSEMNVSTLELGDSALYLCASSWGLAGNTGELFFGEGSRLTVL.

The chain combines TRBV4-2 with TRBJ1-5; no firm D call. The ends were cut back, 5 bases at V and 1 base at J, with 6 bases in the middle. This CDR3 is 13 amino acids long. In germline, CDR1 is LGHNA, CDR2 YNFKEQ. CDR3 sequence reads: CASSLGSNQPQHF. The CDR3 bases are TGTGCCAGCAGCTTGGGAAGCAATCAGCCCCAGCATTTT.

The rearrangement links TRBV19 to TRBJ1-5; 10 nucleotides agree with TRBD1. Trimming at V came to 7 bases and at J to 5 bases, leaving 5 bases not matched to a gene. The CDR3 totals 14 residues. CDR1 is LNHDA and CDR2 is SQIVND in the germline V gene (reference sequence). The CDR3 DNA follows: TGTGCCAGTAATGACAGGGGGCCCCATCAGCCCCAGCATTTT. It is translated as CASNDRGPHQPQHF.

This sequence joins TRBV4-2 and TRBJ2-3; D perhaps matches TRBD2 (5 bases). The germline CDR1 and CDR2 sequences are LGHNA and YNFKEQ. Between the trimmed V and J ends, which lost 1 base and 3 bases, there was a span of 8 bases. The CDR3 is made up of 14 amino acids. The CDR3, as DNA: TGTGCCAGCAGCCAAGGAGGGAGAACAGATACGCAGTATTTT. This encodes CASSQGGRTDTQYF.

V and J are TRBV2 and TRBJ1-5; D gene unclear. V lost 7 bases to trimming and J lost 4 bases, with 14 bases between them. The CDR3 runs 14 residues. Germline values: CDR1 SNHLY, CDR2 FYNNEI. The CDR3 reads CASMGTTDNQPQHF. In DNA form, the CDR3 reads TGTGCCAGCATGGGCACTACAGATAATCAGCCCCAGCATTTT.

The J gene is TRBJ2-1, the V gene TRBV7-9; weak D call: TRBD1 (6 bases). The ends were cut back, 3 bases at V and 0 bases at J, with 9 bases in the middle. The CDR3 sequence is 15 residues long. CDR1 and CDR2 (germline): SEHNR, FQNEAQ (reference sequence). DNA of the CDR3: TGTGCCAGCAGCTTGACAGGAGCCTCCTACAATGAGCAGTTCTTC. Its translation is CASSLTGASYNEQFF.

This clone was seen more than once but under ten times. This rearrangement joins TRBV10-1 to TRBJ2-3, with D unclear. CDR1 is WNHNN, CDR2 SYGVQD, per germline (reference sequence). Trimming took 3 bases from V and 11 from J, leaving 12 bases between them. The length of the CDR3 is 12 residues. This CDR3 reads CASSDYLGGQYF. For the CDR3, the DNA is TGCGCCAGCAGTGATTACTTGGGTGGGCAGTATTTT.

The V and J genes are TRBV15 and TRBJ1-2; D ambiguous. This CDR3 contains 14 residues. CDR1 LNHNV and CDR2 YYDKDF come from the germline V gene (reference sequence). With 1 base removed from V and 4 bases from J, the gap between germline ends came to 10 bases. The CDR3, as DNA: TGTGCCACCAGCAGAGCATCAGGAAGCTATGGCTACACCTTC. The encoded protein is CATSRASGSYGYTF.

The chain couples TRBV27 to TRBJ1-1; D is perhaps TRBD1 (6 bases). The CDR3 contains 14 residues. CDR1 and CDR2 (germline): MNHEY, SMNVEV (reference sequence). The V gene lost 5 bases and the J gene lost 1 base, with 11 bases spanning the gap. The CDR3 DNA follows: TGTGCCAGCAGTCTTAGGGGGGAGAACACTGAAGCTTTCTTT. It encodes CASSLRGENTEAFF.

This sequence joins TRBV27 and TRBJ2-3; tentatively, D is TRBD2 (5 bases). Germline V gene lookup returns CDR1 MNHEY and CDR2 SMNVEV (reference sequence). V dropped 5 bases and J dropped 2 bases, with 5 bases sitting between them. The CDR3 has 12 residues. The CDR3, as DNA: TGTGCCAGCAGTGGACTCACAGATACGCAGTATTTT. Translation gives CASSGLTDTQYF.

The genes are TRBV7-8 and TRBJ1-6; TRBD1 aligns across 8 bases. Trimming removed 4 bases from V and 5 bases from J; junction bases left unmatched: 7. CDR1 is SGHVS and CDR2 is FQNEAQ in the germline V gene. This CDR3 spans 16 amino acids. The CDR3 protein is CASSSRLTGDNSPLHF. The CDR3 DNA sequence: TGTGCCAGCAGCTCGAGATTGACAGGGGATAATTCACCCCTCCACTTT.

V gene TRBV10-3 combines with J gene TRBJ2-3, with 10 bases that match TRBD2. V shed 4 bases and J 2 bases; nucleotides not matched to a gene: 6. The CDR3 sequence is 16 residues long. The germline V gene has CDR1 ENHRY and CDR2 SYGVKD. The CDR3 protein is CAISGKLAGVTDTQYF. CDR3 in DNA: TGTGCCATCAGTGGGAAGCTAGCGGGGGTCACAGATACGCAGTATTTT.

The chain employs TRBV4-3 and TRBJ1-1; no definite D call. This CDR3 has 15 amino acids. Looked up from germline, CDR1 is LGHNA and CDR2 is YSLEER. Trimming cost V 0 bases and J 3 bases, with 11 bases left between them. This chain's CDR3 is CASSQDLRQDTEAFF. In DNA form, the CDR3 reads TGCGCCAGCAGCCAAGATCTGAGGCAGGACACTGAAGCTTTCTTT.

This rearrangement joins TRBV5-8 to TRBJ2-2; D perhaps matches TRBD1 (8 bases). The CDR3 covers 15 residues. Germline V lookup: CDR1 SGHTS, CDR2 YDEGEE. V was pared by 2 bases and J by 3 bases, with 11 bases between. CDR3 DNA sequence: TGTGCCAGCAGCTTACAGGGGGGGTACACCGGGGAGCTGTTTTTT. Residues: CASSLQGGYTGELFF. The whole variable domain, filled in from reference TRBV5-8 and TRBJ2-2, reads EAGVTQSPTHLIKTRGQQATLRCSPISGHTSVYWYQQALGLGLQFLLWYDEGEERNRGNFPPRFSGRQFPNYSSELNVNALELEDSALYLCASSLQGGYTGELFFGEGSRLTVL.

This chain joins TRBV30 and TRBJ2-1; 7 bases line up with TRBD1. CDR1 and CDR2 (germline): GTSNPN, SVGIG (reference sequence). The CDR3 spans 16 residues. The junction had 15 bases not matched to a gene; V was cut back by 4 bases and J by 6 bases. The CDR3 DNA is TGTGCCTGGACACGAAGAACGGGACAGAGGCCCAATGAGCAGTTCTTC. It yields the protein CAWTRRTGQRPNEQFF. Together with reference TRBV30 and TRBJ2-1, the CDR3 gives the full variable domain: SQTIHQWPATLVQPVGSPLSLECTVEGTSNPNLYWYRQAAGRGLQLLFYSVGIGQISSEVPQNLSASRPQDRQFILSSKKLLLSDSGFYLCAWTRRTGQRPNEQFFGPGTRLTVL.

This sequence joins TRBV28 and TRBJ1-6, with D perhaps TRBD1 (5 bases). V was cut by 2 bases and J by 10 bases, with 24 bases left in between. Germline V gives CDR1 MDHEN, CDR2 SYDVKM. The CDR3 has 18 residues. CDR3 residues: CASSLGLINRTGKSPLHF. CDR3 DNA: TGTGCCAGCAGTTTAGGGCTTATAAACAGGACTGGGAAATCACCCCTCCACTTT. The full variable domain, rest sourced from reference TRBV28 and TRBJ1-6, is DVKVTQSSRYLVKRTGEKVFLECVQDMDHENMFWYRQDPGLGLRLIYFSYDVKMKEKGDIPEGYSVSREKKERFSLILESASTNQTSMYLCASSLGLINRTGKSPLHFGNGTRLTVT.

This chain joins TRBV6-5 and TRBJ2-2; a weak D match, TRBD1 (6 bases). Trimming stripped 2 bases from V and 5 bases from J, with 12 bases between. The CDR3 is made up of 15 amino acids. Germline CDR1 and CDR2: MNHEY and SVGAGI. CDR3 sequence reads: CASSYRAGETGELFF. In nucleotides, the CDR3 is TGTGCCAGCAGTTACAGGGCAGGGGAGACCGGGGAGCTGTTTTTT.

The chain employs TRBV6-1 and TRBJ2-7; 10 bases are a match to TRBD1. The CDR3 is 14 residues long. Germline assignment: CDR1 MNHNS and CDR2 SASEGT. V lost 5 bases and J lost 5; bases outside the gene matches: 6. The CDR3, as DNA: TGTGCCAGCAGTATCCGGGACAGGGGCAACGAGCAGTACTTC. It yields the protein CASSIRDRGNEQYF.

The chain combines TRBV6-6 with TRBJ2-3, with 7 bases matching TRBD2. J was trimmed by 2 bases and V by 7 bases; bases with no gene match: 3. This CDR3 has 13 residues. CDR1 is MNHNY and CDR2 is SVGAGI in the germline V gene (reference sequence). This CDR3 is CASTGGVTDTQYF. CDR3 DNA: TGTGCCAGCACTGGGGGGGTCACAGATACGCAGTATTTT.

The J gene is TRBJ2-1, the V gene TRBV12-5, with no clear D. The CDR3 is made up of 12 amino acids. V dropped 0 bases and J dropped 9 bases, with 6 bases sitting between them. Germline loops: CDR1 LGHNT, CDR2 FRNRAP. CDR3 loop: CASGLVLGEQFF. CDR3 coding DNA: TGTGCTAGTGGTTTGGTACTGGGTGAGCAGTTCTTC.

The rearrangement uses TRBV6-1 and TRBJ1-1; 8 bases fit TRBD1. With V trimmed by 5 bases and J by 0 bases, 5 bases remained unmatched. Germline values: CDR1 MNHNS, CDR2 SASEGT. The CDR3 sequence is 15 residues long. CDR3 loop: CASSQDRAMNTEAFF. The CDR3 region has the DNA TGTGCCAGCAGTCAGGACAGGGCTATGAACACTGAAGCTTTCTTT.

The gene calls are TRBV4-2 and TRBJ1-3; D not resolved. The CDR3 sequence is 14 residues long. CDR1 LGHNA and CDR2 YNFKEQ come from the germline V gene. V was pared by 4 bases and J by 0 bases, with 7 bases between. The CDR3 is CASSPGPSGNTIYF. CDR3 bases: TGTGCCAGCAGCCCGGGTCCCTCTGGAAACACCATATATTTT.

The gene calls are TRBV19 and TRBJ1-2; no clear D gene. V shed 5 bases and J shed 4 bases, with 14 bases lying between them. Germline V lookup: CDR1 LNHDA, CDR2 SQIVND (reference sequence). The CDR3 totals 14 residues. The CDR3 nucleotides read TGTGCCAGTAGTTCTGCAAGGATTTTCTATGGCTACACCTTC. It codes for CASSSARIFYGYTF.